This section outlines one T cell receptor (beta chain) sequence together with its context. The antigen remains unidentified. This sample is part of a study of Ad26.COV2.S vaccination and SARS-CoV-2 variants. Overall study: Each vaccinee took Ad26.COV2.S intramuscularly, once or twice 56 days apart. Study-level results: The TCR-based breadth and depth measures might underestimate overall T cell responses.

Sample treatment: around 19 received Ad26.COV2.S at low or high dose, single or two shots; roughly five received placebo; per-sample allocation not given. Following the first vaccine or placebo injection, samples were taken on day 63. The repertoire was sequenced with immunoSEQ multiplex PCR; TCRdb's copy has only in-frame clones and lacks some. Here the sample spans roughly 450,000 clones, 80% to 95% being singletons. The CDR3 is made up of 14 amino acids. Germline V gene lookup returns CDR1 SGHVS and CDR2 FQNEAQ. V was cut by 4 bases and J by 9 bases, with 16 bases left in between. J is TRBJ2-1 and V is TRBV7-8; D is uncertain. The starting material was peripheral blood, obtained in a trial of Ad26.COV2.S vaccine versus placebo. The source is a person aged 18-65 years who received the Ad26.COV2.S COVID-19 vaccine or a placebo. The CDR3 coding sequence is TGTGCCAGCAGCTCCTACCAATCATACGGTGAGCAGTTCTTC. Amino acids: CASSSYQSYGEQFF.